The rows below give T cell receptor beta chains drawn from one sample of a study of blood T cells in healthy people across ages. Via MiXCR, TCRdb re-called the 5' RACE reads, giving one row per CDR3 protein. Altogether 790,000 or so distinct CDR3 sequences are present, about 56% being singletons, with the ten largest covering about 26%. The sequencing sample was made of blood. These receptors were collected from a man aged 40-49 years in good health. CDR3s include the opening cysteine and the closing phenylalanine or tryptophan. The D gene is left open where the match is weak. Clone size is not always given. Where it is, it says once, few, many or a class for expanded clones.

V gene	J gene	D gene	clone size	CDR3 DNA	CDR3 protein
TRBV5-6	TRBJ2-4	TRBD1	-	TGTGCCAGCAGCGCCAGTAAGACAGGGACGTCGGTAAGAAACATTCAGTACTTC	CASSASKTGTSVRNIQYF
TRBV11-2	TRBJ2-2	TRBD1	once	TGTGCCAGCAGCATGGGACAGTTGAACACCGGGGAGCTGTTTTTT	CASSMGQLNTGELFF
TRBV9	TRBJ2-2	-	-	TGTGCCAGCAGCGTTTGGACGAAAAACACCGGGGAGCTGTTTTTT	CASSVWTKNTGELFF
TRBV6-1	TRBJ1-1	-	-	TGTGCCAGCAGTGCGGGCAGGGTGACTGAAGCTTTCTTT	CASSAGRVTEAFF
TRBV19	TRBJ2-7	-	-	TGTGCCAGTAGTATCCAACCGTCCTACGAGCAGTACTTC	CASSIQPSYEQYF
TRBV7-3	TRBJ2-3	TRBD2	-	TGCGCCAGCAGCCTTAGCGGGAGGGCATCAGATACGCAGTATTTT	CASSLSGRASDTQYF
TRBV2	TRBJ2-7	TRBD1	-	TGTGCCAGCAGTGAATCCACCGGGACAGGGGATAGCGTCGGAGTCTACGAGCAGTACTTC	CASSESTGTGDSVGVYEQYF
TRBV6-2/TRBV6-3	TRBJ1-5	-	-	TGTGCCAGCAGCGGATGGTCGAATGTGCAGCCCCAGCATTTT	CASSGWSNVQPQHF
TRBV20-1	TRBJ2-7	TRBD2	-	TGCAGTGCTGCCGGGACTACTTCGGGCTACGAGCAGTACTTC	CSAAGTTSGYEQYF
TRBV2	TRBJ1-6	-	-	TGTGCCAGCAGTGACCGGGGACATTCACCCCTCCACTTT	CASSDRGHSPLHF
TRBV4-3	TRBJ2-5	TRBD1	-	TGCGCCAGCAGCCCTACAGGGGCCAACCAAGAGACCCAGTACTTC	CASSPTGANQETQYF
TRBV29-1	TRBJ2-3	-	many	TGCAGCGTTGAGGTTTCAGTGCGAGATACGCAGTATTTT	CSVEVSVRDTQYF
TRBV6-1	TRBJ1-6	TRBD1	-	TGTGCCAGCAGTGAAGCTACAGGGGTACTTGATAATTCACCCCTCCACTTT	CASSEATGVLDNSPLHF
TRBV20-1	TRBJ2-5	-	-	TGCAGTGCTAGGATATCGCAAGAGACCCAGTACTTC	CSARISQETQYF
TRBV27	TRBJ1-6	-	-	TGTGCCAGCAGTTTAAAGGGGGGCGGGAGCTCCTATAATTCACCCCTCCACTTT	CASSLKGGGSSYNSPLHF
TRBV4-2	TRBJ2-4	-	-	TGTGCCAGCAGCCAAGAGGTGAGGGTGGTCAAAAACATTCAGTACTTC	CASSQEVRVVKNIQYF
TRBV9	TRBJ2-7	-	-	TGTGCCAGCAGCGTAGAGATAGGGCCCTACGAGCAGTACTTC	CASSVEIGPYEQYF
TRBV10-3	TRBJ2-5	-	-	TGTGCCATCAGTGTAAGACAGAGTACCAGGGAGACCCAGTACTTC	CAISVRQSTRETQYF
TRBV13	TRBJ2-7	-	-	TGTGCCAGCAGCTTAATGGGTGGACTGGGGTACGAGCAGTACTTC	CASSLMGGLGYEQYF
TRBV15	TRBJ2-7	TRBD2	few	TGTGCCACCAGCTCCAGCACGGGACTAGCTCTCGAGCAGTACTTC	CATSSSTGLALEQYF
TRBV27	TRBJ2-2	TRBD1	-	TGTGCCAGCAGTTATTCAGGGGGTGGAGAGCTGTTTTTT	CASSYSGGGELFF
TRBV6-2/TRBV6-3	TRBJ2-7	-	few	TGTGCCAGCACCGGTGGGAGCTCCTACAATGAGCAGTACTTC	CASTGGSSYNEQYF
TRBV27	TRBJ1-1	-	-	TGTGCCAGCAGCTTGAGGGATTGGGAGTTTGGGGCTTTCTTT	CASSLRDWEFGAFF
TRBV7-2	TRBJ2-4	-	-	TGTGCCAGCAGCCGTACGGAGCCTCACAATGAGCGGTACTTC	CASSRTEPHNERYF
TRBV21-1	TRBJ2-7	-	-	TGTGCCAGCGGTAAACAGGGGGGAGAGCAGTACTTC	CASGKQGGEQYF
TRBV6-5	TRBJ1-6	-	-	TGTGCCAGCAGTTACCGGGGAACGGGTTCACCCCTCCACTTT	CASSYRGTGSPLHF
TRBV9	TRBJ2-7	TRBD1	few	TGTGCCAGCAGCCCGAAGGGGGCGAGGAGCTACGAGCAGTACTTC	CASSPKGARSYEQYF
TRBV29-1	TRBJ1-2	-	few	TGCAGCGTTGCACATCCAATCCCCAACTATGGCTACACCTTC	CSVAHPIPNYGYTF
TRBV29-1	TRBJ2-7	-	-	TGCAGCGTTGTAGCTGACGGGACACAGCAGTACTTC	CSVVADGTQQYF
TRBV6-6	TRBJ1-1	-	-	TGTGCCAGCCCAACGACAGACGACTTCACTGAAGCTTTCTTT	CASPTTDDFTEAFF
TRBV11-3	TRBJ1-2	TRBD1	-	TGTGCCAGCAGCTTAGTTCGGGACAGATTTAACTATGGCTACACCTTC	CASSLVRDRFNYGYTF
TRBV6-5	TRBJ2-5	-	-	TGTGCCAGCAGTGGGGTGGGTAAGCAGACCCAGTACTTC	CASSGVGKQTQYF
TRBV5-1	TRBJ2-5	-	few	TGCGCCAGCAGCCAGGTAAACTACAGGGAGGAGACCCAGTACTTC	CASSQVNYREETQYF
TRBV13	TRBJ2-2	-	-	TGTGCCAGCAGCTTAGGCGAACAGGAGAACACCGGGGAGCTGTTTTTT	CASSLGEQENTGELFF
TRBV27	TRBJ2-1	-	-	TGTGCCAGCATGGGCTTGGTAACAGGGCTCAACAATGAGCAGTTCTTC	CASMGLVTGLNNEQFF
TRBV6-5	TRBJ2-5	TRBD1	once	TGTGCCACGCAGGGGGTTTATGAGCAGTACTTC	CATQGVYEQYF
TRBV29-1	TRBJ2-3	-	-	TGCAGCGTTGAATGGACCAGCACAGATACGCAGTATTTT	CSVEWTSTDTQYF
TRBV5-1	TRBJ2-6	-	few	TGCGCCAGCAGCTTCAGACTCCCAGGAGCTGGGGCCAACGTCCTGACTTTC	CASSFRLPGAGANVLTF
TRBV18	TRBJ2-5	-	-	TGTGCCAGCTCACCAGATCAGGCAGCAGGGGAGACCCAGTACTTC	CASSPDQAAGETQYF
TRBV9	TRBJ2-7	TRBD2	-	TGTGCCAGCAGCGTAGCTCTAGCGGGAGACGAGCAGTACTTC	CASSVALAGDEQYF
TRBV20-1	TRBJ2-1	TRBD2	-	TGCAGTACTAGAGATCTACTAGCGGGAGCGGATGAGCAGTTCTTC	CSTRDLLAGADEQFF
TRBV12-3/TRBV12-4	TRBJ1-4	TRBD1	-	TGTGCCAGCAGAGAAACGGACAGGGGGAATGAAAAACTGTTTTTT	CASRETDRGNEKLFF
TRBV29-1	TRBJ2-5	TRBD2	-	TGCAGCGTTCAGGCGGGAGGAAGTGAGACCCAGTACTTC	CSVQAGGSETQYF
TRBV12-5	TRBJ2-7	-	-	TGCGCTAGTGGAAGCCCGTTTCCCGCCTACTACGAGCAGTACTTC	CASGSPFPAYYEQYF
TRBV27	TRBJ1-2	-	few	TGTGCCAGCCCGGGGGATGGCTACACCTTC	CASPGDGYTF
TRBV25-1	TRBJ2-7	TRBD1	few	TGTGCCAGCAGTCTCCAGGGGACAGGGGAGAACGAGCAGTACTTC	CASSLQGTGENEQYF
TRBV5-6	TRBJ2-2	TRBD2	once	TGTGCCAGCAGCTTGGGGTGGACTAGCGGGGGCCCCACCGGGGAGCTGTTTTTT	CASSLGWTSGGPTGELFF
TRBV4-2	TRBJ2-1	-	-	TGTGCCAGCAGCTCGCAGGGACTCCGGATGAACAATGAGCAGTTCTTC	CASSSQGLRMNNEQFF
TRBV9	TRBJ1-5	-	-	TGTGCCAGCAGCGTAGGGGTAGGAGAGGTCCAGCCCCAGCATTTT	CASSVGVGEVQPQHF
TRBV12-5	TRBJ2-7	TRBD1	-	TGTGCTAGTGGTGGATTCGGGACAGGGCTCTACAATGAGCAGTACTTC	CASGGFGTGLYNEQYF